Each of the 10 T cell receptor beta chains below was sequenced from the same sample in a study of a mutant IDH1 vaccine in newly diagnosed glioma (dated by TCRdb to the early 2020s). Library preparation used the immunoSEQ multiplex PCR assay. Held by TCRdb, this immuneACCESS table contains in-frame sequences only and omits some clones. Under half of the omission traces to an unresolved V gene where checked; the cause of the rest is unknown. Counted in this sample were about 25,000 clones; 93% of them appeared once. The top ten clonotypes cover roughly 1.1% of the sample. The time point tag for this specimen amounts to: baseline, week 1 (first vaccination visit). The label giving this sample's treatment or condition can be read as: pre-vaccination baseline after standard-of-care therapy. Here the sequenced sample was PBMCs, taken from a glioma patient treated with radiotherapy, temozolomide or both. All receptors come from a man aged 40-49 years with glioma.

The CDR3 loop is CASGLREAYGYTF. DNA for the CDR3: TGTGCCAGCGGCCTCCGGGAGGCCTATGGCTACACCTTC. V usage is TRBV6-1 and J usage is TRBJ1-2; D ambiguous. Germline-derived CDR1 and CDR2 are MNHNS and SASEGT. The CDR3 extends over 13 amino acids. V lost 8 bases and J 4 bases, leaving 14 bases between the germline ends.

The chain recombines TRBV5-1 with TRBJ2-7, with 7 bases lining up with TRBD2. The germline CDR1 and CDR2 sequences are SGHRS and YFSETQ. CDR3 length: 14 amino acids. V shed 2 bases, J shed 0 bases, and the junction held 2 bases outside the gene matches. CDR3 bases: TGCGCCAGCAGCTTTCTAGCGGACTCCTACGAGCAGTACTTC. Translated: CASSFLADSYEQYF.

The CDR3 DNA reads TGCGCCAGCAGCTCCGAGAGCGGGAGAACAGATACGCAGTATTTT. Its translation is CASSSESGRTDTQYF. The chain joins TRBV5-1 to TRBJ2-3, with 8 bases matching TRBD2. The junction had 6 bases not matched to a gene; V was cut back by 3 bases and J by 3 bases. From germline, CDR1 is SGHRS and CDR2 YFSETQ. This CDR3 has 15 residues.

This clone was recorded once. The chain has TRBV5-8 and TRBJ2-1, with unresolved D. The CDR3 totals 14 residues. In germline, CDR1 is SGHTS, CDR2 YDEGEE. The V gene lost 0 bases and the J gene lost 6 bases, with 10 bases spanning the gap. This CDR3 is CASSLEWGFNEQFF. DNA for the CDR3: TGTGCCAGCAGCTTGGAATGGGGATTCAATGAGCAGTTCTTC. The full variable domain, rest sourced from reference TRBV5-8 and TRBJ2-1, is EAGVTQSPTHLIKTRGQQATLRCSPISGHTSVYWYQQALGLGLQFLLWYDEGEERNRGNFPPRFSGRQFPNYSSELNVNALELEDSALYLCASSLEWGFNEQFFGPGTRLTVL.

The V call is TRBV4-1, the J call TRBJ1-1; 9 positions agree with TRBD1. Germline V gene data show CDR1 as MGHRA and CDR2 as YSYEKL. J was trimmed by 11 bases and V by 4 bases; bases with no gene match: 2. This CDR3 is built from 11 residues. For the CDR3, the DNA is TGCGCCAGCAGCCGGGACAGGGAGGCTTTCTTT. Translation gives CASSRDREAFF.

This clone was seen a handful of times. The genes are TRBV14 and TRBJ1-1; 7 nucleotides agree with TRBD1. The germline gives CDR1 SGHDN, CDR2 FVKESK. The CDR3 has 15 amino acids. J lost 5 bases, V lost 0 bases, and 6 bases had no gene match. This CDR3 reads CASSQDRDSFTEAFF. The CDR3 nucleotides read TGTGCCAGCAGCCAAGATAGGGACAGCTTTACTGAAGCTTTCTTT.

The chain links TRBV5-4 to TRBJ1-2; D perhaps matches TRBD1 (6 bases). Germline values: CDR1 SGHNT, CDR2 YYREEE (reference sequence). V was trimmed by 0 bases and J by 4 bases, leaving 13 bases between them. There are 15 residues in the CDR3. The CDR3 DNA sequence: TGTGCCAGCAGCTTGGACCCAGGGGCTACCTATGGCTACACCTTC. Translated, it gives CASSLDPGATYGYTF.

The chain employs TRBV27 and TRBJ1-2; D not resolved. This CDR3 has 13 amino acids. Germline CDR1 MNHEY, CDR2 SMNVEV (reference sequence). V was shortened by 3 bases and J by 8 bases, with 13 bases between the two germline ends. CDR3 loop: CASSFKGPSGYTF. The CDR3 DNA reads as TGTGCCAGCAGTTTCAAAGGGCCCTCCGGCTACACCTTC.

This chain joins TRBV7-9 and TRBJ1-4; the match to TRBD1 covers 7 bases. V gave up 3 bases and J gave up 3 bases; unmatched junction bases: 4. Looked up from germline, CDR1 is SEHNR and CDR2 is FQNEAQ (reference sequence). The CDR3 has 15 residues. The CDR3 region is CASSLQGEANEKLFF. CDR3 coding DNA: TGTGCCAGCAGCTTGCAGGGGGAAGCTAATGAAAAACTGTTTTTT. Full variable domain (outside the CDR3, taken from reference TRBV7-9 and TRBJ1-4): DTGVSQNPRHKITKRGQNVTFRCDPISEHNRLYWYRQTLGQGPEFLTYFQNEAQLEKSRLLSDRFSAERPKGSFSTLEIQRTEQGDSAMYLCASSLQGEANEKLFFGSGTQLSVL.

The chain employs TRBV4-1 and TRBJ2-1; the D gene is possibly TRBD2 (5 bases). V lost 4 bases and J lost 15, with 19 bases in between. Germline-derived CDR1 and CDR2 are MGHRA and YSYEKL. The CDR3 is made up of 13 amino acids. The CDR3, as DNA: TGCGCCAGCAGCCCGAGGGTAGGAGGCGTTCGGTTCTTC. This translates into CASSPRVGGVRFF.